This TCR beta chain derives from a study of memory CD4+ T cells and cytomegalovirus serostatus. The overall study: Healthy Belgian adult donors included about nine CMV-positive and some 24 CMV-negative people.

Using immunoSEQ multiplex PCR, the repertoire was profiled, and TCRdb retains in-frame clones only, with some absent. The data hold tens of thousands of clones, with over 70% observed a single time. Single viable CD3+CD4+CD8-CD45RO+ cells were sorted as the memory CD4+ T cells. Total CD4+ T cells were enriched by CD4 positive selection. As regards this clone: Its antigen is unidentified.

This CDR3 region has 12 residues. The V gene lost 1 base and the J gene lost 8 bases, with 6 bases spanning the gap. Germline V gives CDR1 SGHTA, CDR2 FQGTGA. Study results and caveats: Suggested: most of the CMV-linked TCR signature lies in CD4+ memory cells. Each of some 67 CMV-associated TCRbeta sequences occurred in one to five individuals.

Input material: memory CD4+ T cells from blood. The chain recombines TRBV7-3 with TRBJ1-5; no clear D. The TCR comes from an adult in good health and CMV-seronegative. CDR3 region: CASSLKGEPQHF. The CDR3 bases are TGTGCCAGCAGCTTAAAGGGTGAGCCCCAGCATTTT.